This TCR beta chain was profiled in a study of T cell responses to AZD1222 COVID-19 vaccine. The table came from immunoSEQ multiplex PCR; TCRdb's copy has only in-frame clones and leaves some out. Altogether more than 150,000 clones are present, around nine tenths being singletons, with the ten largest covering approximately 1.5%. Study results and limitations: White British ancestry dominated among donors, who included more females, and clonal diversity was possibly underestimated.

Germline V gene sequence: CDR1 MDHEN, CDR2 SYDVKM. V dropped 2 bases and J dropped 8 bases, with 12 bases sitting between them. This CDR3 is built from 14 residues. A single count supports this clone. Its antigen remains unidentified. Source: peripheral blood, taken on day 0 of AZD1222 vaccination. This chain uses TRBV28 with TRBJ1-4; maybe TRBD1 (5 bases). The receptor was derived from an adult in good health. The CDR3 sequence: CASSLQGEREKLFF. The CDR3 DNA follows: TGTGCCAGCAGTTTACAGGGAGAACGGGAAAAACTGTTTTTT.